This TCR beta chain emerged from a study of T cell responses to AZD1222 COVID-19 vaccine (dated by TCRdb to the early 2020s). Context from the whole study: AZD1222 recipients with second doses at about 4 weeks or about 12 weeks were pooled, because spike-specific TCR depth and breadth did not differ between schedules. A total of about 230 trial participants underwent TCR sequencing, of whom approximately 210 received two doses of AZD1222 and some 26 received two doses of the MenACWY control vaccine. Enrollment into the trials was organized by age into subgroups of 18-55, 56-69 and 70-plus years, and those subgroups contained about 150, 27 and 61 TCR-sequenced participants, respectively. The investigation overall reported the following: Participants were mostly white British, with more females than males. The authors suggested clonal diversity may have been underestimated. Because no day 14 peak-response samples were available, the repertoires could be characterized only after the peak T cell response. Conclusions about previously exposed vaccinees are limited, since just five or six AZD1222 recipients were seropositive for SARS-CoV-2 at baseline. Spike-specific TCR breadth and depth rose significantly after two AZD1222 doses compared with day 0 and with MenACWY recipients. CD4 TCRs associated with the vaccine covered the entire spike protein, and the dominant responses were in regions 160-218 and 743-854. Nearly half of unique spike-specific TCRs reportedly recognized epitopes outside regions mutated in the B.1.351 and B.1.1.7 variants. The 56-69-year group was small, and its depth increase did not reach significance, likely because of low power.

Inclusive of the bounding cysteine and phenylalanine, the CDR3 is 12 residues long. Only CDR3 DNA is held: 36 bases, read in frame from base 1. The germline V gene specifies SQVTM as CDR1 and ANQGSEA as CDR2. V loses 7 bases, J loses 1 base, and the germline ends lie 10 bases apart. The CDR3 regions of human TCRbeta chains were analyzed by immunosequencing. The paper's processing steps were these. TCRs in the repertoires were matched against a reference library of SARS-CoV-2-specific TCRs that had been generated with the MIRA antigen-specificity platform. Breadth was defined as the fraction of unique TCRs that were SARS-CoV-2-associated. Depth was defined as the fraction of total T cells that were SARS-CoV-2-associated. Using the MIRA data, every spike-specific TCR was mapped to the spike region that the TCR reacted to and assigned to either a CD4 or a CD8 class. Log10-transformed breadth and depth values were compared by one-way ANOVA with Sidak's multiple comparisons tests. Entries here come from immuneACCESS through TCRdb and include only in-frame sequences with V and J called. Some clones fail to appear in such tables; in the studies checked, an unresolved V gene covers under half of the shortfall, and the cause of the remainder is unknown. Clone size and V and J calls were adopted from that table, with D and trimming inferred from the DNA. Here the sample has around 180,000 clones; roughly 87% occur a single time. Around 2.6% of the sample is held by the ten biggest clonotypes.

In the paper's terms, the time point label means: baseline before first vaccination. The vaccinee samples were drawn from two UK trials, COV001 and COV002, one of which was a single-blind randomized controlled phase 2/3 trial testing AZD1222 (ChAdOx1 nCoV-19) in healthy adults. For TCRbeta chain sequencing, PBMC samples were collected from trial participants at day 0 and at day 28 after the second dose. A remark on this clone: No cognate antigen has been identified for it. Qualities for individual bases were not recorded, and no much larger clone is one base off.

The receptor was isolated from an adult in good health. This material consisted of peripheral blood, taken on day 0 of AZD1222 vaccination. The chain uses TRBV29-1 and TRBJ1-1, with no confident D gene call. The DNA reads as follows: TGCAGCGCCTCTCTTGGGAACACTGAAGCTTTCTTT. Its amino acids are CSASLGNTEAFF.